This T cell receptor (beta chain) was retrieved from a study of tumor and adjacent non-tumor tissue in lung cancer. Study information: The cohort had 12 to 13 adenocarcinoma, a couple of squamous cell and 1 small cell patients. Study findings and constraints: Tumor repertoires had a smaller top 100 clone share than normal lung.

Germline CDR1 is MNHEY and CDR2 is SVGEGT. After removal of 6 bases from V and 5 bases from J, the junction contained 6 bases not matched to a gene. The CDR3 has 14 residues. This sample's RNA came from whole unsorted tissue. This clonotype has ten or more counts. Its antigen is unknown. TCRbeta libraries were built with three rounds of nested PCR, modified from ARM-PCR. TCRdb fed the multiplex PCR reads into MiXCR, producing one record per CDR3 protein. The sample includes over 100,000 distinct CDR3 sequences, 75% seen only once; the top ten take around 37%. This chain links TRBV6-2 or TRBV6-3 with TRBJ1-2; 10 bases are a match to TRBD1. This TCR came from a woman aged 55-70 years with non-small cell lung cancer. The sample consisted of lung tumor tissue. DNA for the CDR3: TGTGCCAGCAGGCGCGCGGGACAGGGGTATGGCTACACCTTC. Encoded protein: CASRRAGQGYGYTF.